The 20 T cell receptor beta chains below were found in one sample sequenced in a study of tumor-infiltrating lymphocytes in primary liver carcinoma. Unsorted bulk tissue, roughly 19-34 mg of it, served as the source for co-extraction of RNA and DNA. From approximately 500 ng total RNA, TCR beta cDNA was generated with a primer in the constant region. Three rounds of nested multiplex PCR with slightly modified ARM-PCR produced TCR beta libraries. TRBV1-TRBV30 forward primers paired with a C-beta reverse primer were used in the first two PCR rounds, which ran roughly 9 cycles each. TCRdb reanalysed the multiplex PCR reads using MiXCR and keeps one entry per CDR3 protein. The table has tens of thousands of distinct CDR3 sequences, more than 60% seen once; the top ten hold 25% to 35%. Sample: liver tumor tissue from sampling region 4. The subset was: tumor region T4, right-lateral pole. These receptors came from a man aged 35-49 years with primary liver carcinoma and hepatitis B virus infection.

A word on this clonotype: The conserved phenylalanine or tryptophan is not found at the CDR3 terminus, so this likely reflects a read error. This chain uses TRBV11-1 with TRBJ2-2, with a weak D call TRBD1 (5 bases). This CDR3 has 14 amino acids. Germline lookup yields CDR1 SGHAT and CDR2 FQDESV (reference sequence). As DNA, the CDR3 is TGTGCCAGCAGCTTAGAGGGGAACACAGGGGAGCTGTTTCTT. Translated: CASSLEGNTGELFL.

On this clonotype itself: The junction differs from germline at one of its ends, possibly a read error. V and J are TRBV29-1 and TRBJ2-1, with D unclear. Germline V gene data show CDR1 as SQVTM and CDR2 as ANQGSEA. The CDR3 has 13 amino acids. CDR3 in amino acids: CSVEFGSYNEQFF. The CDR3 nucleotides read TGCAGCGTTGAGTTCGGCTCCTACAATGAGCAGTTCTTT.

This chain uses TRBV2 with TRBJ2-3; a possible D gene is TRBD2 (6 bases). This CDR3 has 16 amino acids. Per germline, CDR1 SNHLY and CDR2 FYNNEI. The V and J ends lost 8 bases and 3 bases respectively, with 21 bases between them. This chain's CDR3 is CASGVGTVEGTDTQYF. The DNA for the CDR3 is TGTGCCAGCGGAGTCGGAACCGTGGAGGGGACAGATACGCAGTATTTT.

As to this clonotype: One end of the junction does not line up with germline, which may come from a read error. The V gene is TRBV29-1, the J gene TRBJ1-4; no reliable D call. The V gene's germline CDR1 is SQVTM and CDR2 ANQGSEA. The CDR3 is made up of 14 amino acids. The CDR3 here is CGVEVAIENEKLFF. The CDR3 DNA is TGCGGCGTTGAAGTAGCGATAGAGAATGAAAAACTGTTTTTT.

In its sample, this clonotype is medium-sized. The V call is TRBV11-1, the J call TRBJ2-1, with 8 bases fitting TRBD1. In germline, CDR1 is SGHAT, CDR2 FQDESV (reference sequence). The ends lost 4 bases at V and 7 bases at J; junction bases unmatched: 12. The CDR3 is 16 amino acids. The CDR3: CASSSILRQGTNEQFF. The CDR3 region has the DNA TGTGCCAGCAGCTCCATTCTTCGACAGGGGACGAATGAGCAGTTCTTC.

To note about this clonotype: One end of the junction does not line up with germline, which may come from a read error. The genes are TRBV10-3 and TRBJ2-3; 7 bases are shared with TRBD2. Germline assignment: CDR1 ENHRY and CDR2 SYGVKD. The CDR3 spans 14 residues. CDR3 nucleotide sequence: TGTGCCATCAGTGATATAGCGGGCACGGATACGCAGTATTTT. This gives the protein CAISDIAGTDTQYF.

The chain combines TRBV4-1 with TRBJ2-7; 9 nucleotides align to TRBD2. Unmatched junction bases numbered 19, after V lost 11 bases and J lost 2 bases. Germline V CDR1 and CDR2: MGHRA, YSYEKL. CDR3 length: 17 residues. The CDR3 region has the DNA TGCGCCCGCACCCACACTAGCGGGTACTCTTCCACCTACGAGCAGTACTTC. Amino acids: CARTHTSGYSSTYEQYF.

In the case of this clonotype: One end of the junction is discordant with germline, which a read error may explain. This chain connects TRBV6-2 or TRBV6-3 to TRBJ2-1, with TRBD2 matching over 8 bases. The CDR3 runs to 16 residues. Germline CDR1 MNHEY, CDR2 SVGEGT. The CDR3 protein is CASSITGGVFFNGQFF. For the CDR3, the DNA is TGTGCCAGTAGTATAACGGGAGGGGTTTTCTTTAATGGGCAGTTCTTC.

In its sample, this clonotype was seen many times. CDR3 nucleotide sequence: TGTGCCAGCAGTTACTGGCGGGACGGTAACTACGAGCAGTACTTC. Translation: CASSYWRDGNYEQYF. The V gene is TRBV6-5, the J gene TRBJ2-7, with D perhaps matching TRBD2 (6 bases). The V end lost 1 base, the J end lost 3 bases, and 13 bases lay between the germline ends. The germline V gene encodes CDR1 MNHEY and CDR2 SVGAGI. CDR3 length: 15 amino acids.

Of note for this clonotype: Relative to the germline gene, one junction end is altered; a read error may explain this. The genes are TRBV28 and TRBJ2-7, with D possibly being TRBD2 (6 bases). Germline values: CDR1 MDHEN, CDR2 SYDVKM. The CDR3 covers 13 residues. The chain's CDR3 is CAGSFAGNYDQYF. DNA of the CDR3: TGTGCCGGCAGTTTCGCGGGAAACTACGATCAGTACTTC.

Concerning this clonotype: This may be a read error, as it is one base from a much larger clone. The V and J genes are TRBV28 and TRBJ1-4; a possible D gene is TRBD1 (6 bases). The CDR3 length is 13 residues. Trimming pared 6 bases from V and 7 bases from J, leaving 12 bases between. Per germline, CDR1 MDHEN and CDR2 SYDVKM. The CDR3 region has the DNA TGTGCCAGCAGAGCAACAGGGCCTGAAAAACTGTTTTTT. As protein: CASRATGPEKLFF. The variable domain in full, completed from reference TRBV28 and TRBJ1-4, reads DVKVTQSSRYLVKRTGEKVFLECVQDMDHENMFWYRQDPGLGLRLIYFSYDVKMKEKGDIPEGYSVSREKKERFSLILESASTNQTSMYLCASRATGPEKLFFGSGTQLSVL.

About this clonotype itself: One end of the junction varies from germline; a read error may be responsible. CDR3 in amino acids: CASSSERHSNQPQHF. The DNA of the CDR3 is TGTGCCAGCAGCTCTGAACGGCATAGCAATCAACCCCAGCATTTT. This sequence joins TRBV5-6 and TRBJ1-5; no clear D gene. Germline V gene lookup returns CDR1 SGHDT and CDR2 YYEEEE. The CDR3 runs 15 residues.

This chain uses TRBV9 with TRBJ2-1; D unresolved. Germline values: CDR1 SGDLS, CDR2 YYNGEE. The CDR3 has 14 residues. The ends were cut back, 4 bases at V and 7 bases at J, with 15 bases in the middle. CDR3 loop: CASSSVYGRNEQFF. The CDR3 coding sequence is TGTGCCAGCAGCTCCGTTTACGGACGGAATGAGCAGTTCTTC.

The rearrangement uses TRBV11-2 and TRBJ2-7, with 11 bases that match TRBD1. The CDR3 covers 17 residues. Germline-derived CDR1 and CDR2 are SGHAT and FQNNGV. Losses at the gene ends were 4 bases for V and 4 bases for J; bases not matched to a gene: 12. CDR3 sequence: CASSSRTGGANRYEQYF. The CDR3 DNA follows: TGTGCCAGCAGCTCCCGGACAGGGGGCGCTAACCGTTACGAGCAGTACTTC.

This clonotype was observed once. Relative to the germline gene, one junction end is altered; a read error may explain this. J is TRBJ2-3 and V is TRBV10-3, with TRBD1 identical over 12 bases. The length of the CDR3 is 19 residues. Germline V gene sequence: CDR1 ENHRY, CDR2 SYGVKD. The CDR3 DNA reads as TGTACCATCAGTGGCTTACAGGGACAGGGGGCAACTAGCACAGATACGCGGTATTTT. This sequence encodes CTISGLQGQGATSTDTRYF.

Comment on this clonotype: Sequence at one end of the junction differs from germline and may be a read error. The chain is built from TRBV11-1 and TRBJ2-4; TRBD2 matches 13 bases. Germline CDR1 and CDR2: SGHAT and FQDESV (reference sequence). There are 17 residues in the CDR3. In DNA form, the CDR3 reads TGTGCCAGCGGCTTTTCCGGGACTAGCGGGACCAAAAACACTAAGTACTTC. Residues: CASGFSGTSGTKNTKYF.

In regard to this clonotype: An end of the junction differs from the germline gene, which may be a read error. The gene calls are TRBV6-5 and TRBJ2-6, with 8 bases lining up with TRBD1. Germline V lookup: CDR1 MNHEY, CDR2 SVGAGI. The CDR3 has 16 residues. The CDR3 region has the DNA TGTGCCAGCGGGACAGGTCCTGACTATGGGGCCAATGTCCTGACTTTC. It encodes CASGTGPDYGANVLTF.

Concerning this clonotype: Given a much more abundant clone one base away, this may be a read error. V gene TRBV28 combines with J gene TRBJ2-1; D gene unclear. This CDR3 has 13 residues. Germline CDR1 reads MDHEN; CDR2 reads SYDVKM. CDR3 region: CASTFKAYNVQFF. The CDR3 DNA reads TGTGCCAGCACTTTTAAGGCCTACAATGTGCAGTTCTTC.

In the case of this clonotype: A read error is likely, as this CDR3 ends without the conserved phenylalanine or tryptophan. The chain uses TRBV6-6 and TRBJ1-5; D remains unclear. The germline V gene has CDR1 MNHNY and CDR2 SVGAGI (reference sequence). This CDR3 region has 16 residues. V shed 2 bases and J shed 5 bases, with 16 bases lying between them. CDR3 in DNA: TGTGCCAGCAGTTACCGAGTAGAGTATAGTGATCAGCCCCAGCATTTA. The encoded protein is CASSYRVEYSDQPQHL.

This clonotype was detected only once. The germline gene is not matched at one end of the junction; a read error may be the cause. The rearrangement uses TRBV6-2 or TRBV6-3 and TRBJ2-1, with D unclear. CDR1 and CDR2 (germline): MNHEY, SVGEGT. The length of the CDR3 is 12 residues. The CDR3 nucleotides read TGTGCTAGCAGCCACCTAGTAAGTGAGCAGTTCTTC. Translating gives CASSHLVSEQFF.